The clone carrying this TCR beta chain was picked up many times. Its antigen remains unknown. Unmatched junction bases numbered 3, after V lost 1 base and J lost 5 bases. This CDR3 has 14 residues. The germline CDR1 and CDR2 sequences are SEHNR and FQNEAQ (reference sequence). This entry belongs to a study of T cells in Graves' hyperthyroidism and ophthalmopathy. Overall study: Peripheral blood draws took place at initial diagnosis, ahead of any treatment.

The investigators amplified TCR beta CDR3 regions from RNA transcripts. Using the HTBI primer set, a first-round RT-PCR was run on the TCR CDR3. TCRdb analysed the multiplex PCR reads with MiXCR anew, one entry per CDR3 protein. The repertoire includes 350,000 or so distinct CDR3 sequences, 15% to 20% of them detected once, and about 14% sits in the top ten. General observations from the study: In the analysis, a 13 V-J model separated ophthalmopathy from stable hyperthyroidism.

A NOSPECS grade of at least 4, a Clinical Activity Score of at least 3 and duration under 3 months were recorded in ophthalmopathy patients. The sequenced sample consisted of blood. The chain has TRBV7-9 and TRBJ2-7; the match to TRBD2 covers 9 bases. This TCR was recovered from a woman between 40 and 55 years old with Graves' ophthalmopathy. Here the CDR3 reads CASSLVSSGDEQYF. CDR3 nucleotides: TGTGCCAGCAGCTTAGTTTCTAGCGGGGACGAGCAGTACTTC. Using reference TRBV7-9 and TRBJ2-7 for the parts outside the CDR3, the full variable domain is DTGVSQNPRHKITKRGQNVTFRCDPISEHNRLYWYRQTLGQGPEFLTYFQNEAQLEKSRLLSDRFSAERPKGSFSTLEIQRTEQGDSAMYLCASSLVSSGDEQYFGPGTRLTVT.